Presented here are 12 T cell receptor beta chains from one specimen sequenced in a study of cytomegalovirus exposure and HLA in healthy donors. Primers: 60 Vbeta forward and 13 Jbeta reverse. The repertoire was sequenced with immunoSEQ multiplex PCR; TCRdb's copy has only in-frame clones and lacks some. The sample has around 170,000 clones; 82% are singletons. Sequenced sample: PBMCs. The receptors were sampled from a woman between 18 and 29 years old in good health and CMV-seronegative.

The J gene is TRBJ2-1, the V gene TRBV5-1, with 10 bases that match TRBD2. V shed 0 bases and J 0 bases; nucleotides not matched to a gene: 6. CDR3 length: 18 amino acids. CDR1 SGHRS and CDR2 YFSETQ come from the germline V gene. CDR3 amino acids: CASSLVTGLASSYNEQFF. The CDR3 bases are TGCGCCAGCAGCTTGGTCACGGGACTAGCGAGCTCCTACAATGAGCAGTTCTTC.

The chain employs TRBV5-1 and TRBJ2-1; perhaps TRBD1 as D (5 bases). The V gene lost 4 bases and the J gene lost 7 bases, with 15 bases spanning the gap. CDR3 length: 14 amino acids. In germline, CDR1 is SGHRS, CDR2 YFSETQ. The CDR3 DNA reads as TGCGCCAGCAGCGTATCCCCCCAGGGTAATGAGCAGTTCTTC. It codes for CASSVSPQGNEQFF.

V and J are TRBV29-1 and TRBJ2-7; 9 bases match TRBD1. V trimming: 6 bases; J trimming: 0 bases; junction bases outside the gene matches: 30. CDR3 length equals 22 residues. Germline V lookup: CDR1 SQVTM, CDR2 ANQGSEA. DNA of the CDR3: TGCAGCGTCAGCCTATTTTATGCCACCGGGACAGGGAAAGCTAGGAGCTCCTACGAGCAGTACTTC. Translated, it gives CSVSLFYATGTGKARSSYEQYF.

The chain joins TRBV30 to TRBJ1-4; 11 nucleotides line up with TRBD1. The CDR3 has 15 residues. Trimming removed 3 bases from V and 6 bases from J; junction bases left unmatched: 6. Germline CDR1 and CDR2: GTSNPN and SVGIG (reference sequence). CDR3 sequence reads: CAWREVGQGDEKLFF. The CDR3 DNA reads as TGTGCCTGGAGGGAGGTGGGACAGGGGGATGAAAAACTGTTTTTT.

The chain joins TRBV5-1 to TRBJ2-1; possible D gene TRBD2, 6 bases. In germline, CDR1 is SGHRS, CDR2 YFSETQ. CDR3 length equals 14 residues. Trimming left V 3 bases short and J 3 bases short, with 10 bases between. CDR3 amino acids: CASSSGTYYNEQFF. The CDR3, as DNA: TGCGCCAGCAGCTCCGGGACTTACTACAATGAGCAGTTCTTC.

This clone appeared once. This chain connects TRBV21-1 to TRBJ2-7; the DNA was not compared with TRBD1, the D call given in the table. TRBV21-1 has pseudogene status. The CDR3 is 13 residues long. CDR3 protein: CASSKTGVYEQYF. The CDR3 DNA follows: TGTGCCAGCAGCAAAACAGGCGTCTACGAGCAGTACTTC.

This chain uses TRBV6-1 with TRBJ1-2, with D perhaps matching TRBD1 (6 bases). Looked up from germline, CDR1 is MNHNS and CDR2 is SASEGT. The V end was cut by 1 base, the J end by 3 bases, with 9 bases between. The CDR3 is 14 residues long. For the CDR3, the DNA is TGTGCCAGCAGTGAAGTAGCAGGGGACTATGGCTACACCTTC. Its protein product is CASSEVAGDYGYTF.

This clone was recorded a few times. The CDR3 loop is CASRGGNEKLFF. CDR3 bases: TGTGCCAGCAGGGGGGGTAATGAAAAACTGTTTTTT. The chain is built from TRBV7-9 and TRBJ1-4; tentative D call: TRBD1 (5 bases). The V end lost 6 bases, the J end lost 4 bases, and 6 bases lay between the germline ends. Per the germline V gene, CDR1 is SEHNR and CDR2 is FQNEAQ (reference sequence). The CDR3 is made up of 12 amino acids.

This chain links TRBV4-1 with TRBJ1-2; D remains unclear. Germline V gene data show CDR1 as MGHRA and CDR2 as YSYEKL. Trimming left V 0 bases short and J 4 bases short, with 3 bases between. The CDR3 runs to 12 residues. The chain's CDR3 is CASSQDIYGYTF. The DNA of the CDR3 is TGCGCCAGCAGCCAAGATATCTATGGCTACACCTTC.

The J gene is TRBJ1-2, the V gene TRBV5-1, with 7 bases that match TRBD1. The CDR3 runs 14 residues. CDR1 SGHRS and CDR2 YFSETQ come from the germline V gene. J lost 3 bases, V lost 4 bases, and 6 bases had no gene match. The CDR3 loop is CASSPDRAHYGYTF. CDR3 DNA sequence: TGCGCCAGCAGCCCTGACAGGGCCCACTATGGCTACACCTTC.

The J gene is TRBJ2-3, the V gene TRBV5-3; 14 bases agree with TRBD2. TRBV5-3 has ORF status, its function being uncertain. CDR3 length equals 18 residues. The V and J ends lost 4 bases and 1 base, in that order; junction bases with no gene match: 8. CDR3 sequence: CARSTGTSGRIGTDTQYF. The DNA of the CDR3 is TGTGCCAGAAGCACCGGGACTAGCGGGAGAATTGGCACAGATACGCAGTATTTT.

The chain has TRBV29-1 and TRBJ2-2; D remains unclear. This CDR3 region has 12 residues. CDR1 SQVTM and CDR2 ANQGSEA come from the germline V gene. The CDR3 spells CACTGGTGELFF. The CDR3 DNA follows: TGCGCCTGTACCGGCGGAACCGGGGAGCTGTTTTTT.